This T cell receptor beta chain was documented in a study of CD8 T cells in Susac syndrome. An input of 0.5 to 1 ug of RNA was subjected to reverse transcription using random hexamers. One entry per CDR3 protein results from TCRdb running MiXCR on the immunoSEQ multiplex PCR reads. The data hold 110,000 or so distinct CDR3 sequences, with about nine tenths observed a single time. V lost 3 bases and J lost 10, with 14 bases in between. CDR1 is SGDLS, CDR2 YYNGEE, per germline. The CDR3 totals 13 residues. Controls matched for age and sex were healthy donors. It was negative isolation that provided the CD8+ and CD4+ T cells, whereas TEMRA cells were enriched by FACS.

Sequencing was performed on CD8+ T cells from PBMCs. The TCR comes from a human donor in good health. The chain uses TRBV9 and TRBJ2-1; TRBD1 might be the D (6 bases). CDR3 residues: CASSAAQGLEQFF. The CDR3 DNA sequence: TGTGCCAGCAGCGCCGCGCAGGGGCTAGAGCAGTTCTTC.